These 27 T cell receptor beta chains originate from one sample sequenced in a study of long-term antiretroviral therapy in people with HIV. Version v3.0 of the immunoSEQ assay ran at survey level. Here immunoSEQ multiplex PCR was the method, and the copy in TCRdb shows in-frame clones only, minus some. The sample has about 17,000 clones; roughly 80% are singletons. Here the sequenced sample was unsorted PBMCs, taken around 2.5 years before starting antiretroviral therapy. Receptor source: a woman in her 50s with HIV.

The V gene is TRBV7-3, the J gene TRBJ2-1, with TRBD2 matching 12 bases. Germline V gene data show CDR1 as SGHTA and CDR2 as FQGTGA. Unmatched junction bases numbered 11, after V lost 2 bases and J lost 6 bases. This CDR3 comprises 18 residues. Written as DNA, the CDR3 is TGTGCCAGCAGCTTATTGAACCTGGCTAGCGGGGGGGGCAATGAGCAGTTCTTC. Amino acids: CASSLLNLASGGGNEQFF.

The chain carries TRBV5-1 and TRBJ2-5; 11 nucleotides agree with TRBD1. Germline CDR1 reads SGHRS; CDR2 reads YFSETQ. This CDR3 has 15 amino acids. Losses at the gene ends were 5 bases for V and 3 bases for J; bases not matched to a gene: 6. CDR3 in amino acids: CASSPGQGAKETQYF. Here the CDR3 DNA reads TGCGCCAGCAGTCCCGGACAGGGGGCGAAAGAGACCCAGTACTTC.

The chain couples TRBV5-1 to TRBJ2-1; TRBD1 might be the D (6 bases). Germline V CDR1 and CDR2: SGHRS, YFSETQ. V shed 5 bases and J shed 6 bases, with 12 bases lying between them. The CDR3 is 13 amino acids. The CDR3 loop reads CASRREGVNEQFF. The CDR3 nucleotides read TGCGCCAGCAGGAGAGAGGGGGTCAATGAGCAGTTCTTC.

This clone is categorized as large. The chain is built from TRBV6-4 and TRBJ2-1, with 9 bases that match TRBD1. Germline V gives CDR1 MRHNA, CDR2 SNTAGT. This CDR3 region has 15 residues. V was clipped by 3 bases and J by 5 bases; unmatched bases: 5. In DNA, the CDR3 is TGTGCCAGCAGTGAGTCCGGGACAGGGCACAATGAGCAGTTCTTC. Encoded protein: CASSESGTGHNEQFF.

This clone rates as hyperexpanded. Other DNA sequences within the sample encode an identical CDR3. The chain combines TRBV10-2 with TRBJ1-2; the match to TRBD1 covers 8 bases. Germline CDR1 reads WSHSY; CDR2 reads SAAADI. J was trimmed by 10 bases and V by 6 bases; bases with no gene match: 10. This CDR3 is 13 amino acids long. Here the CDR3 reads CASSDRGGGDYTF. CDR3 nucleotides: TGCGCCAGCAGCGACAGGGGAGGAGGCGACTACACCTTC.

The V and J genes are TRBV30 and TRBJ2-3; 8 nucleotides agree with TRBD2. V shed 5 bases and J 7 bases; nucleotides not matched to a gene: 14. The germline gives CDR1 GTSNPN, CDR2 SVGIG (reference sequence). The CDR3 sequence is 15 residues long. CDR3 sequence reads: CAWAGSSGLLHTQYF. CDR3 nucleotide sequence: TGTGCCTGGGCAGGCTCTAGCGGGCTTTTGCATACGCAGTATTTT.

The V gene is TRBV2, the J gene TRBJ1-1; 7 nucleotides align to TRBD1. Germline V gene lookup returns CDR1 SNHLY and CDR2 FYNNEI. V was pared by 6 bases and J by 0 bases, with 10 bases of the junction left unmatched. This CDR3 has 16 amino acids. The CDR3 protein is CASRRVEGAVNTEAFF. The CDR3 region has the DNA TGTGCCAGCAGACGCGTGGAGGGGGCAGTGAACACTGAAGCTTTCTTT.

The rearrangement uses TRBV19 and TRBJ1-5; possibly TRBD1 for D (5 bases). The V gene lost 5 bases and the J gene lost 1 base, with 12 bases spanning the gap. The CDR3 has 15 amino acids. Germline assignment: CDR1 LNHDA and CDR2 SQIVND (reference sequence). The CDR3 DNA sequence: TGTGCCAGTAGTCCCTGGGAGGGGAGCAATCAGCCCCAGCATTTT. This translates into CASSPWEGSNQPQHF.

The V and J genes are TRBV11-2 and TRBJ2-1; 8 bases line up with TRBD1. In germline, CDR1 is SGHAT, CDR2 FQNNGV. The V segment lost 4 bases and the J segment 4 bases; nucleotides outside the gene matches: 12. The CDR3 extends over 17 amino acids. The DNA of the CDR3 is TGTGCCAGCAGCTCCCGAGGGCGGGACAGGACATACAATGAGCAGTTCTTC. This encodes CASSSRGRDRTYNEQFF.

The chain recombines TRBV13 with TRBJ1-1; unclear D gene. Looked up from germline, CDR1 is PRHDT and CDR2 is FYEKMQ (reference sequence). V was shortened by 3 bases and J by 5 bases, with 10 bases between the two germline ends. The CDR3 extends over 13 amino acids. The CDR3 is CASSFPPRTEAFF. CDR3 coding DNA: TGTGCCAGCAGCTTTCCCCCGAGGACTGAAGCTTTCTTT.

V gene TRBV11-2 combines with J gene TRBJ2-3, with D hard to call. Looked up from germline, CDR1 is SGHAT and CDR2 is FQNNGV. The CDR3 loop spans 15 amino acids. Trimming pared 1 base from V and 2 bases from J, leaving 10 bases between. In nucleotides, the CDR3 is TGTGCCAGCAGCTTAGCGGGCAGATTCACAGATACGCAGTATTTT. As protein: CASSLAGRFTDTQYF.

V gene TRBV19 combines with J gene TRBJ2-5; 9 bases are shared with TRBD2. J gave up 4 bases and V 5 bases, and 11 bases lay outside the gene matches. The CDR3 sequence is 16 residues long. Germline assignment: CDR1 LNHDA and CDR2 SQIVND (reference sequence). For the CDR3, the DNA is TGTGCCAGTAGTGGGCGGGACGGGGGACTAGCAGAGACCCAGTACTTC. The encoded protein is CASSGRDGGLAETQYF.

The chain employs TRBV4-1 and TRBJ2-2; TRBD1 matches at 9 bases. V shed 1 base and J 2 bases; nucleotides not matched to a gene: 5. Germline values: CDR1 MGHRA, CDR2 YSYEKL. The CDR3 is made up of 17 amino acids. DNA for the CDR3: TGCGCCAGCAGCCAAGGTTGGGACAGGGCAAACACCGGGGAGCTGTTTTTT. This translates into CASSQGWDRANTGELFF.

CDR3 in DNA: TGTGCCTGGAGTTCCGGACGACAGGGACTTAACTATGGCTACACCTTC. Translated, it gives CAWSSGRQGLNYGYTF. This chain joins TRBV30 and TRBJ1-2, with 7 bases lining up with TRBD1. Germline CDR1 reads GTSNPN; CDR2 reads SVGIG (reference sequence). The CDR3 spans 16 residues. With 2 bases clipped from V and 1 base from J, the junction kept 10 bases outside the gene matches.

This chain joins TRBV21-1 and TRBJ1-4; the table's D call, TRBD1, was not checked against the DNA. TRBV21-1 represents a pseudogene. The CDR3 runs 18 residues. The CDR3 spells CASNLLGQGERTNEKLFF. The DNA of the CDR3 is TGTGCCAGCAACTTACTAGGACAGGGTGAGAGGACTAATGAAAAACTGTTTTTT.

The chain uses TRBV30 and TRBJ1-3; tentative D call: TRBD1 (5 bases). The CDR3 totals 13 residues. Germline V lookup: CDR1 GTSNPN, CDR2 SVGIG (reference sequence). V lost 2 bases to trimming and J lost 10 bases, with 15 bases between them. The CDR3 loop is CAWSTGGQGTIYF. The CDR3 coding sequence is TGTGCCTGGAGTACGGGAGGCCAGGGAACCATATATTTT.

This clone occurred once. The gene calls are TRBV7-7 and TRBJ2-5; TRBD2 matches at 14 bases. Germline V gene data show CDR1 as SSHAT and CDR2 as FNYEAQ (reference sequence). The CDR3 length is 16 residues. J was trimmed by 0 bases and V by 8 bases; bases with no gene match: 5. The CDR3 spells CASARLAGGYQETQYF. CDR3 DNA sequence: TGTGCCAGCGCGAGACTAGCGGGGGGGTACCAAGAGACCCAGTACTTC.

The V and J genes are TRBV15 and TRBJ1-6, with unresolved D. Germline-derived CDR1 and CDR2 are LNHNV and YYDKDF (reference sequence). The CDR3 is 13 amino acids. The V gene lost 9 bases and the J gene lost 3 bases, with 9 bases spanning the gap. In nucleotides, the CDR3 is TGTGCCACGAGACACGTCTATAATTCACCCCTCCACTTT. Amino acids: CATRHVYNSPLHF.

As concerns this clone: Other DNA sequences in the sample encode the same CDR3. This CDR3 reads CASSPDRGGNQPQHF. CDR3 DNA: TGTGCCAGCTCCCCAGACAGGGGAGGAAATCAGCCCCAGCATTTT. V gene TRBV18 combines with J gene TRBJ1-5; TRBD1 matches 8 bases. CDR3 length equals 15 residues. Germline CDR1 reads KGHSH; CDR2 reads LQKENI. The trim removed 6 bases at V and 4 bases at J, leaving 8 bases unmatched.

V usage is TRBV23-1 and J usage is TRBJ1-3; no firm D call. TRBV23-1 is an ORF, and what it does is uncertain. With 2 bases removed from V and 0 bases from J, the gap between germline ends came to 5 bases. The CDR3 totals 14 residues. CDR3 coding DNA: TGCGCCAGCAGTCAAACCGTCTCTGGAAACACCATATATTTT. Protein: CASSQTVSGNTIYF.

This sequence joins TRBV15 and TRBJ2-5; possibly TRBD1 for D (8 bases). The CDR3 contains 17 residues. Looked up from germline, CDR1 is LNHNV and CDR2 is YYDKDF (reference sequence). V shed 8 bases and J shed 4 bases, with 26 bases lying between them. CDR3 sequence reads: CATSPGGTGGKGETQYF. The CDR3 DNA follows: TGTGCCACCTCCCCGGGGGGCACAGGGGGGAAAGGAGAGACCCAGTACTTC. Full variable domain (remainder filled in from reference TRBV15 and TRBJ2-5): DAMVIQNPRYQVTQFGKPVTLSCSQTLNHNVMYWYQQKSSQAPKLLFHYYDKDFNNEADTPDNFQSRRPNTSFCFLDIRSPGLGDTAMYLCATSPGGTGGKGETQYFGPGTRLLVL.

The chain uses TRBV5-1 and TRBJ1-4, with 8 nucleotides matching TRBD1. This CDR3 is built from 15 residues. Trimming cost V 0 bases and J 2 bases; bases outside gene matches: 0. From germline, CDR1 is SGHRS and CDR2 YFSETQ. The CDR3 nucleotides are TGCGCCAGCAGCTTGGGGACAGGGACTAATGAAAAACTGTTTTTT. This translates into CASSLGTGTNEKLFF.

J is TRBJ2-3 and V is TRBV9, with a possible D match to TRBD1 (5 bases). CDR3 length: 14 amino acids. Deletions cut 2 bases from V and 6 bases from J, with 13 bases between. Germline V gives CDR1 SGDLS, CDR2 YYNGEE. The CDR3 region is CASSVFQGVDTQYF. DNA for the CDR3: TGTGCCAGCAGCGTTTTCCAGGGTGTTGATACGCAGTATTTT.

CDR3 DNA: TGTGCCAGCAGTGCCCCCGCGGGAGGGCCGAACACCGGGGAGCTGTTTTTT. Its protein is CASSAPAGGPNTGELFF. This sequence joins TRBV28 and TRBJ2-2; the match to TRBD2 covers 9 bases. The germline V gene encodes CDR1 MDHEN and CDR2 SYDVKM. V trimming: 5 bases; J trimming: 0 bases; junction bases outside the gene matches: 7. CDR3 length: 17 residues.

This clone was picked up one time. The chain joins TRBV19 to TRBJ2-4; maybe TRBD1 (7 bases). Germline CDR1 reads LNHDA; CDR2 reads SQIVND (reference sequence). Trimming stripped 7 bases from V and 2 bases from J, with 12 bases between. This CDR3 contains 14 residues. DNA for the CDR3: TGTGCCAGTATCCCAGGGGGGACCAAAAACATTCAGTACTTC. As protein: CASIPGGTKNIQYF. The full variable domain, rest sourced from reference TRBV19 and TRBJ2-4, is DGGITQSPKYLFRKEGQNVTLSCEQNLNHDAMYWYRQDPGQGLRLIYYSQIVNDFQKGDIAEGYSVSREKKESFPLTVTSAQKNPTAFYLCASIPGGTKNIQYFGAGTRLSVL.

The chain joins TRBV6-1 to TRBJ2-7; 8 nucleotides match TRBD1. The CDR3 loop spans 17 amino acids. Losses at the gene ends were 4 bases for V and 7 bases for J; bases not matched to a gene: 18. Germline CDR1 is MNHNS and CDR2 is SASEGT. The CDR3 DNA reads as TGTGCCAGCAGTGGGATTATGAATGGCAGGGGGCTAGGAGAGCAGTACGTC. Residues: CASSGIMNGRGLGEQYV.

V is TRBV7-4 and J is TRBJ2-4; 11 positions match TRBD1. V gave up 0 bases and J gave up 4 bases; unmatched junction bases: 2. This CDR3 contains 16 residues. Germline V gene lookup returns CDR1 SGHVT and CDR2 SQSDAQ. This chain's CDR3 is CASSLAGTGGKNIQYF. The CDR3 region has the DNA TGTGCCAGCAGCTTAGCCGGGACAGGGGGAAAAAACATTCAGTACTTC.